What follows are 29 T cell receptor beta chains derived from one specimen sequenced in a study of monozygotic twins with inflammatory bowel disease. Reanalyzing the 5' RACE reads, TCRdb keeps one entry per CDR3 protein, without DNA. Found here are 150,000 to 200,000 distinct CDR3 sequences; the top ten clones hold under 3.5%. The sample was blood. The receptors derive from a human donor with ulcerative colitis or Crohn's disease, or a healthy co-twin of an affected twin (not recorded which).

V is TRBV18 and J is TRBJ2-5. Germline CDR1 reads KGHSH; CDR2 reads LQKENI. The CDR3 loop spans 13 amino acids. This CDR3 reads CASSPTQQETQYF. Filled out from reference TRBV18 and TRBJ2-5, the complete variable domain reads NAGVMQNPRHLVRRRGQEARLRCSPMKGHSHVYWYRQLPEEGLKFMVYLQKENIIDESGMPKERFSAEFPKEGPSILRIQQVVRGDSAAYFCASSPTQQETQYFGPGTRLLVL.

The chain carries TRBV12-3 or TRBV12-4 and TRBJ2-1; lacking DNA, the TRBD1 call made by TCRdb goes unchecked. CDR3 length equals 13 residues. This CDR3 reads CASSLIRTVEQFF.

V gene TRBV19 combines with J gene TRBJ2-7; the D call from TCRdb, TRBD2, cannot be confirmed without DNA. CDR3 length: 14 residues. Germline CDR1 LNHDA, CDR2 SQIVND (reference sequence). The CDR3 reads CASSVRLAGVEQYF. Complete variable domain (other parts from reference TRBV19 and TRBJ2-7): DGGITQSPKYLFRKEGQNVTLSCEQNLNHDAMYWYRQDPGQGLRLIYYSQIVNDFQKGDIAEGYSVSREKKESFPLTVTSAQKNPTAFYLCASSVRLAGVEQYFGPGTRLTVT.

V gene TRBV7-3 combines with J gene TRBJ2-3; as DNA is missing, the TRBD2 call by TCRdb cannot be tested. This CDR3 spans 15 amino acids. The V gene's germline CDR1 is SGHTA and CDR2 FQGTGA. CDR3 loop: CASNLAGGVPDTQYF.

V usage is TRBV20-1 and J usage is TRBJ1-5. Germline V lookup: CDR1 DFQATT, CDR2 SNEGSKA (reference sequence). The CDR3 runs to 11 residues. CDR3 sequence: CSAREGQPQHF.

The chain couples TRBV6-1 to TRBJ2-5; no DNA is available, so the TRBD2 call from TCRdb remains unchecked. Germline V lookup: CDR1 MNHNS, CDR2 SASEGT. CDR3 length equals 15 residues. CDR3 residues: CASSPRPPGGETQYF.

V is TRBV5-1 and J is TRBJ2-5; the D call from TCRdb, TRBD2, cannot be confirmed without DNA. Per germline, CDR1 SGHRS and CDR2 YFSETQ. CDR3 size: 16 residues. This CDR3 is CASGPLSGWELETQYF.

J is TRBJ1-6 and V is TRBV27; TCRdb gives TRBD1 as the D gene, but with no DNA this cannot be confirmed. CDR3 length equals 17 residues. Germline CDR1 MNHEY, CDR2 SMNVEV (reference sequence). The CDR3 here is CASSSLGGAPTGSPLHF.

The J gene is TRBJ1-1, the V gene TRBV6-6; TCRdb names TRBD1, which stays unverified in the absence of DNA. The germline CDR1 and CDR2 sequences are MNHNY and SVGAGI (reference sequence). This CDR3 has 14 residues. CDR3 residues: CATENGQQNTEAFF.

V gene TRBV2 combines with J gene TRBJ2-7; TCRdb names TRBD1, which stays unverified in the absence of DNA. The length of the CDR3 is 14 residues. The germline V gene has CDR1 SNHLY and CDR2 FYNNEI. This CDR3 reads CASRGVDRVGEQYF.

The rearrangement uses TRBV5-4 and TRBJ1-1. Germline V lookup: CDR1 SGHNT, CDR2 YYREEE (reference sequence). The CDR3 has 13 amino acids. The CDR3: CASSLIKNTEAFF.

The V call is TRBV14, the J call TRBJ2-7; absent DNA, TCRdb's TRBD1 call cannot be checked. The CDR3 has 15 amino acids. Germline loops: CDR1 SGHDN, CDR2 FVKESK. CDR3 in amino acids: CASSQSWTGGDEQYF.

The chain combines TRBV20-1 with TRBJ1-4. The CDR3 has 14 amino acids. Germline-derived CDR1 and CDR2 are DFQATT and SNEGSKA (reference sequence). This CDR3 reads CSACLDATNEKLFF.

The chain combines TRBV7-8 with TRBJ2-3; TCRdb indicates TRBD1, and absent DNA this call remains unverified. Germline V lookup: CDR1 SGHVS, CDR2 FQNEAQ. The CDR3 sequence is 16 residues long. The CDR3 here is CASSLGPTGWTDTQYF.

The chain couples TRBV7-3 to TRBJ2-3; TCRdb calls TRBD1, which cannot be checked without DNA. CDR1 SGHTA and CDR2 FQGTGA come from the germline V gene. The CDR3 totals 13 residues. CDR3 residues: CASSLGGSGTQYF.

This chain uses TRBV29-1 with TRBJ1-1; TCRdb reports TRBD1, a call that lacks DNA to check it against. Germline loops: CDR1 SQVTM, CDR2 ANQGSEA. The CDR3 sequence is 13 residues long. CDR3 loop: CSAGQGKNTEAFF. Full variable domain (remainder filled in from reference TRBV29-1 and TRBJ1-1): SAVISQKPSRDICQRGTSLTIQCQVDSQVTMMFWYRQQPGQSLTLIATANQGSEATYESGFVIDKFPISRPNLTFSTLTVSNMSPEDSSIYLCSAGQGKNTEAFFGQGTRLTVV.

The chain couples TRBV20-1 to TRBJ1-4; checking the TCRdb D call of TRBD1 is not possible without DNA. This CDR3 has 14 amino acids. Germline-derived CDR1 and CDR2 are DFQATT and SNEGSKA (reference sequence). CDR3 amino acids: CSARTGTGGGKLFF.

This chain links TRBV5-6 with TRBJ1-1. From germline, CDR1 is SGHDT and CDR2 YYEEEE. The CDR3 consists of 15 residues. The CDR3 here is CASSFMKGSRAEAFF.

This chain joins TRBV7-2 and TRBJ2-7; TCRdb outputs TRBD1, but without DNA this stays unchecked. The germline V gene has CDR1 SGHTA and CDR2 FQGNSA. The CDR3 is 14 residues long. CDR3 region: CASSFGQPPYEQYF.

The chain couples TRBV20-1 to TRBJ2-7; checking the TCRdb D call of TRBD1 is not possible without DNA. Germline CDR1 is DFQATT and CDR2 is SNEGSKA (reference sequence). This CDR3 comprises 13 residues. This chain's CDR3 is CSASRRGLYEQYF.

The V and J genes are TRBV9 and TRBJ2-7; TCRdb designates TRBD2, a call that cannot be tested without DNA. Germline CDR1 reads SGDLS; CDR2 reads YYNGEE. This CDR3 is built from 15 residues. The CDR3 loop is CASSVVGTSEAEQYF.

This chain uses TRBV7-2 with TRBJ1-1; as DNA is missing, the TRBD1 call by TCRdb cannot be tested. The germline V gene encodes CDR1 SGHTA and CDR2 FQGNSA. This CDR3 is 11 amino acids long. CDR3 in amino acids: CASSQRQEAFF.

The V call is TRBV25-1, the J call TRBJ2-3; TCRdb indicates TRBD1, and absent DNA this call remains unverified. This CDR3 is built from 14 residues. Germline assignment: CDR1 MGHDK and CDR2 SYGVNS. The CDR3 sequence is CASSDPRGLNTQYF.

This sequence joins TRBV20-1 and TRBJ2-1; the TRBD2 assignment by TCRdb is unverifiable without DNA. CDR1 is DFQATT and CDR2 is SNEGSKA in the germline V gene (reference sequence). CDR3 size: 13 residues. CDR3 protein: CSLGLAGHNEQFF.

The chain couples TRBV12-3 or TRBV12-4 to TRBJ1-6; TCRdb's assignment of TRBD1 cannot be checked, as there is no DNA. The CDR3 runs 15 residues. The chain's CDR3 is CASSLGTVDNSPLHF.

The chain couples TRBV5-6 to TRBJ2-2; the TCRdb D gene call, TRBD1, has no DNA to confirm it. The CDR3 extends over 16 amino acids. CDR1 and CDR2 (germline): SGHDT, YYEEEE. The CDR3: CASSLRDRVLTGELFF.

The chain recombines TRBV29-1 with TRBJ2-1; TCRdb proposes TRBD2, but this gene call is untestable without DNA. The CDR3 totals 17 residues. Per germline, CDR1 SQVTM and CDR2 ANQGSEA. This CDR3 is CSVEVPPGWWRDNEQFF.

The J gene is TRBJ1-3, the V gene TRBV4-1; TCRdb lists TRBD1, though no DNA is available to test this call. In germline, CDR1 is MGHRA, CDR2 YSYEKL. The CDR3 is 17 residues long. CDR3: CASSQPSSRETGNTIYF.

V usage is TRBV7-8 and J usage is TRBJ1-3; TCRdb's D call of TRBD1 is untestable without DNA. Germline V gives CDR1 SGHVS, CDR2 FQNEAQ. The CDR3 is 15 residues long. CDR3 loop: CASSWDGASGNTIYF.